Below, 10 T cell receptor beta chains from the same sample are listed, as sequenced in a study of cytotoxic CD8 clonotypes in ibrutinib-treated CLL. Assay used: immunoSEQ multiplex PCR; TCRdb lists only in-frame clones, some missing. The data hold roughly 130,000 clones, with approximately 89% observed a single time. Source: PBMCs, taken after 12 months of ibrutinib treatment. Receptors were obtained from a human donor with chronic lymphocytic leukemia.

This chain uses TRBV5-1 with TRBJ2-3, with TRBD2 matching over 9 bases. CDR1 and CDR2 from the germline V gene are SGHRS and YFSETQ. The CDR3 is made up of 17 amino acids. Losses at the gene ends were 0 bases for V and 1 base for J; bases not matched to a gene: 6. The CDR3 nucleotides are TGCGCCAGCAGCTTGGATCTGGCGGGAGGGGGCACAGATACGCAGTATTTT. Encoded protein: CASSLDLAGGGTDTQYF.

This clone was seen a single time. The chain employs TRBV29-1 and TRBJ2-3, with TRBD1 identical over 7 bases. Germline CDR1 reads SQVTM; CDR2 reads ANQGSEA. The CDR3 consists of 14 residues. The trim removed 7 bases at V and 3 bases at J, leaving 10 bases unmatched. Here the CDR3 reads CSDSQGDGTDTQYF. CDR3 bases: TGCAGCGATTCGCAGGGGGATGGTACAGATACGCAGTATTTT.

This clone occurred a few times. J is TRBJ2-7 and V is TRBV6-1; unclear D gene. Trimming shortened V by 10 bases and J by 3 bases, and 4 bases separated the two germline ends. Germline CDR1 and CDR2: MNHNS and SASEGT. The CDR3 spans 9 residues. The chain's CDR3 is CATDYEQYF. Here the CDR3 DNA reads TGTGCCACCGACTACGAGCAGTACTTC.

This clone was observed once. The rearrangement links TRBV9 to TRBJ2-3; D remains unclear. The CDR3 extends over 13 amino acids. Germline assignment: CDR1 SGDLS and CDR2 YYNGEE. Deletions cut 1 base from V and 0 bases from J, with 3 bases between. CDR3 bases: TGTGCCAGCAGCGTACCCAGCACAGATACGCAGTATTTT. This codes for CASSVPSTDTQYF.

The chain has TRBV6-5 and TRBJ2-7, with D hard to call. The CDR3 totals 13 residues. Trimming stripped 7 bases from V and 7 bases from J, with 17 bases between. The germline gives CDR1 MNHEY, CDR2 SVGAGI. DNA of the CDR3: TGTGCCAGCACCACGACCGCTGCGCGTGAGCAGTACTTC. Translated: CASTTTAAREQYF.

The V call is TRBV2, the J call TRBJ2-3; TRBD2 matches 12 bases. This CDR3 has 16 residues. Losses at the gene ends were 5 bases for V and 5 bases for J; bases not matched to a gene: 8. CDR1 is SNHLY and CDR2 is FYNNEI in the germline V gene. In DNA form, the CDR3 reads TGTGCCAGCAGTCAGACTAGCGGGAGAATCAGAGATACGCAGTATTTT. This gives the protein CASSQTSGRIRDTQYF.

In this sample, this clone turned up a few times. The rearrangement uses TRBV30 and TRBJ2-1; D may correspond to TRBD1 or TRBD2 (6 bases each). CDR1 GTSNPN and CDR2 SVGIG come from the germline V gene (reference sequence). CDR3 length equals 15 residues. Trimming stripped 3 bases from V and 6 bases from J, with 18 bases between. The CDR3 reads CAWSILGGRSNEQFF. CDR3 nucleotide sequence: TGTGCCTGGAGCATACTCGGGGGCCGGTCCAATGAGCAGTTCTTC.

The gene calls are TRBV6-5 and TRBJ1-1; TRBD1 matches 7 bases. Germline V gene lookup returns CDR1 MNHEY and CDR2 SVGAGI. The CDR3 consists of 16 residues. Trimming removed 0 bases from V and 4 bases from J; junction bases left unmatched: 8. The CDR3 spells CASSYSTAAGGTEAFF. Here the CDR3 DNA reads TGTGCCAGCAGTTACTCGACTGCGGCAGGGGGCACTGAAGCTTTCTTT.

The chain employs TRBV27 and TRBJ2-1, with D possibly being TRBD1 (5 bases). This CDR3 region has 14 residues. Germline CDR1 MNHEY, CDR2 SMNVEV (reference sequence). V lost 5 bases and J lost 6, with 14 bases in between. CDR3 region: CASSTLQGFNEQFF. The CDR3 region has the DNA TGTGCCAGCAGTACACTCCAGGGTTTCAATGAGCAGTTCTTC.

The chain has TRBV30 and TRBJ2-1; TRBD1 matches 10 bases. The CDR3 is 15 residues long. J gave up 5 bases and V 1 base, and 5 bases lay outside the gene matches. Looked up from germline, CDR1 is GTSNPN and CDR2 is SVGIG (reference sequence). The CDR3 coding sequence is TGTGCCTGGAGTGCCGGACAGGGGGTCGACAATGAGCAGTTCTTC. Translated, it gives CAWSAGQGVDNEQFF.